This T cell receptor beta chain was obtained from a study of cytomegalovirus exposure and HLA in healthy donors (dated by TCRdb to 2015 to 2018). With regard to the full study: According to an earlier analysis of 550 to 750 of the donors, some 180 million T cells yielded some 120 million unique TCR beta sequences and about 300 Gb of sequence data. An early release covering more than 500 HLA-typed donors comprised about 310 gigabases of sequencing data and around 80 million unique TCR sequences. Among the 398 genotyped donors, about 85% belonged to the genetic ancestry cluster associated with self-reported Caucasian donors. The study aimed to test whether signatures of past pathogen exposure could be identified by cataloging public T cell receptors. The study profiled the T cell repertoires of hundreds of subjects by immunosequencing and related them to cytomegalovirus serostatus. Along with the roughly 670-subject first cohort, a separate validation cohort of some 130 different subjects was used. To predict cytomegalovirus infection status, the study combined high-throughput TCR immunosequencing, statistical association of individual TCRs with disease status, and machine learning. A later analysis re-analyzed previously published TCR beta repertoires from 666 donors and added high-resolution HLA genotyping to study TCR occurrence patterns. The later analysis used no new phenotypic data to find candidate immune exposures, relying instead on TCR beta sequences and their occurrence across donors. An earlier analysis of some 500 of the donors used high-throughput TCR beta sequencing to judge whether each TCR beta V gene segment behaved as functional or pseudogenic. Donor age, sex, ethnicity and CMV serostatus were compiled alongside the repertoire data. A later genetic analysis used genome-wide SNP genotypes for about three fifths of the 666 donors, treating that subset as a discovery cohort. Every discovery cohort repertoire had been produced on one sequencing platform. Both class I and class II loci were covered by HLA typing, at four-digit resolution. The number of donors typed differed by locus, with roughly 620-630 for A, B, C, DRB1 and DQB1, roughly 520 for DQA1, about 610 for DPA1, and 450 to 480 for DPB1. A handful of DR-DQ haplotypes were handled as single units for association and clustering because linkage in the cohort was strong. Among 300 to 450 genotyped donors of the cohort, an average of about 240,000 unique TCR beta nucleotide sequences were sequenced per donor, around 18% of them non-productive. Broad study findings and their caveats: Because some donors lacked HLA typing at each locus, the association tests relied only on the typed subset. When HLA alleles, especially DR and DQ, strongly co-occurred, TCR associations were difficult to assign to individual alleles. In a later analysis, TCR association rates were found to vary across HLA loci, with the most associated TCRs seen for DRB1 alleles and the fewest for HLA-C alleles. A later analysis found that HLA-associated TCR beta chains were more clonally expanded and had lower generation probabilities than equally common non-associated chains. Roughly uniform sequencing depth across donors was assumed in presence/absence analyses, although this assumption may not hold. In vitro tests confirmed that a few of the cytomegalovirus-associated TCR beta chains recognize cytomegalovirus antigens. The 87-base-pair reads could not distinguish some IMGT-functional V segments, including TRBV6-2 and TRBV6-3, so those segments were excluded. A group of highly shared sequence variants was considered likely to be a technical artifact of the sequencing pipeline. An association between a missense DCLRE1C variant and V-gene and J-gene trimming of TCR beta chains was found in a later genetic analysis and replicated in an independent cohort. The study listed 150 to 200 TCR beta chains as associated with cytomegalovirus. In an earlier analysis of 587 of the donors, most TCR beta V segments appeared in productive rearrangements about 87% or about 30% of the time, broadly matching IMGT annotations. The cohort was sequenced for TCR beta chains only, and without alpha or paired-chain data the features that could be detected were limited. Compared with the 666-donor mean, donors in an Asian-associated ancestry cluster had fewer N-insertions in productive TCRs, according to a later genetic analysis. A further reported finding was that TCR beta sequences accurately predicted the HLA-A and HLA-B alleles for most subjects in the first cohort. Because counts were too low, about 18 rarely observed V segments, including chromosome 9 orphons, were excluded from the earlier analysis of roughly 580 of the donors. Most CMV-associated TCR beta chains appeared to be HLA-restricted in a later analysis, and the HLA associations seemed to be driven largely by CMV exposure. It was suggested by the authors that the approach could potentially be generalized to other disease states and immunological phenotypes. Most TCR sequences were observed very rarely across donors, whereas some public TCRs were present in many individuals. According to a later analysis, parvovirus B19, influenza, CMV and Epstein-Barr virus appeared linked to several top co-occurrence clusters. The only immune exposure information available for the cohort was CMV serostatus. At a false discovery rate of 0.05, a later analysis linked about 16,000 TCR beta sequences to specific HLA alleles. In both the original and validation cohorts, the classifier was reported to diagnose cytomegalovirus status with high specificity and sensitivity. Correlated functional status among segregating V segments might reflect linkage disequilibrium, but an unknown experimental factor could not be ruled out.

In total, roughly 710 healthy bone marrow donors made up the cohort. All cohort members were sampled while nominally healthy, although unrecorded immune exposures were likely present. The donor was CMV seronegative and belonged to the group of 320 or so seronegative cohort members. A peripheral blood sample was collected from each donor, and TCR beta sequencing was performed on peripheral blood mononuclear cells. Genomic DNA was extracted from the blood cell samples with the Qiagen DNeasy Blood Extraction Kit. The CDR3 contains 15 residues, cysteine and phenylalanine counted. Of the read, only the CDR3 DNA is kept; its 45 bases are in frame from base 1. At the junction V is shortened by 4 bases and J by 4 bases, with 16 bases in between. The germline V gene specifies SGHTA as CDR1 and FQGNSA as CDR2. Concerning this clone: What this receptor recognizes is not known. No base qualities exist here, and no much larger clone lies one base off it.

Preparation of the library involved the immunoSEQ multiplex PCR assay. For the multiplex PCR, a mixture combining 60 forward primers for TCR Vbeta segments and 13 reverse primers for TCR Jbeta segments was used. Amplification of the CDR3 region of rearranged TCR beta genes was performed with a multiplex PCR assay on genomic DNA. The Illumina HiSeq System was used to sequence the amplified TCR beta libraries as 87-base-pair reads. In the source study's methods: A later analysis tallied approximately 87 million unique TCR beta chains across the 640 or so repertoires, and about 12 million of those chains were shared by two or more donors. Raw reads were error-corrected and collapsed into unique sequences with a nearest-neighbor algorithm that merged closely related sequences to remove PCR and sequencing errors. To assign V, D and J gene segments, CDR3 sequences were aligned to IMGT reference sequences. Each retained sequence needed at least a six-nucleotide match to both a V gene segment and a J gene segment. A rearrangement was called productive if the CDR3 had no stop codons and remained in frame with V and J, and every other rearrangement was called non-productive. CDR3 was defined according to IMGT convention as the region running from the second conserved V-encoded cysteine to the conserved J-encoded phenylalanine. Sequences without an unambiguous match to a single V gene segment were excluded from the earlier analysis of almost 600 of the donors. An earlier analysis of around 600 of the donors classified V segments as functional when productive rearrangements were above 56.7% and as segregating when the standard deviation between donors was above 5%. To diagnose cytomegalovirus status from the catalog of TCR beta chain sequences, a statistical classification framework was built. V and J gene assignment, in a later analysis, came from comparing TCR nucleotide sequences with IMGT/GENE-DB human TR gene sequences. In a later analysis, CDR3 sequences and most-parsimonious VDJ recombination scenarios were assigned using the TCRdist pipeline. In a later analysis, every TCR beta chain was defined by the combination of its CDR3 amino acid sequence and its V-gene family, and reads without a unique V-gene family were dropped. To address suspected cross-contamination and a sequencing artifact, a later analysis removed 592 highly shared, low-generation-probability nucleotide sequences. In a later analysis, a clonal expansion index was calculated for each public chain from normalized within-repertoire ranks of inferred template counts. Generation probabilities in a later analysis came from a VDJ recombination model fitted to out-of-frame rearrangements, and those results were checked against IGoR. Hypergeometric tests were used in a later analysis to score TCR-TCR, TCR-HLA and TCR-CMV co-occurrence, with a repertoire-size bias correction applied to the TCR pairs. To estimate false discovery rates, a later analysis permuted the HLA or CMV assignments 20 times. A later analysis grouped co-occurring TCRs with DBSCAN, adding TCRdist sequence similarity when clustering within HLA-allele-positive subsets. Repertoires with fewer than 30,000 or more than 120,000 public chains, plus five repertoires with anomalous nucleotide sharing, were excluded from co-occurrence clustering. Imported from immuneACCESS, the table was reduced by TCRdb to in-frame sequences with V and J called. These copies leave out some clones; in studies compared against another copy, an unresolved V gene accounts for under half, and the cause of the remainder is not known. V, J and clone size were drawn from that table, and D and trimming were deduced from the DNA. Recorded for this sample are 170,000 or so clones; approximately 84% of them occurred a single time. Around 4.9% of the sample is held by the ten biggest clonotypes.

This receptor was identified in a man aged 18 to 30 in good health and CMV-seronegative. The sequenced sample was PBMCs. This chain joins TRBV7-2 to TRBJ2-5; TRBD2 is a possible D gene, resting on 5 matching bases. In nucleotide form, the sequence is TGTGCCAGCAGCTCAACTCGCGGGTGGGCAGAGACCCAGTACTTC. It translates as CASSSTRGWAETQYF. Outside the CDR3, residues come from the reference TRBV7-2 and TRBJ2-5 proteins, so the full variable domain is: GAGVSQSPSNKVTEKGKDVELRCDPISGHTALYWYRQSLGQGLEFLIYFQGNSAPDKSGLPSDRFSAERTGGSVSTLTIQRTQQEDSAVYLCASSSTRGWAETQYFGPGTRLLVL.